The present T cell receptor (beta chain) was sequenced within a study of shared clonotypes between healthy human individuals (dated by TCRdb to the early 2020s). Looking at the study overall: Three men and two women, aged 18 to 49 years, made up the cohort. To estimate repertoire size and how much clonotypes are shared between individuals, the study performed deep sequencing of blood TCR repertoires from five healthy adults. For each donor, CD4 naive and CD4 memory were each given three plates, CD8 naive was given two plates, and CD8 memory was given one plate. To increase sequencing depth and limit assay-specific biases, different laboratories used diverse techniques to prepare libraries and sequence TCR repertoires. Between about 0.8 and 9.5 billion PBMCs per donor were obtained by leukapheresis.

A single count supports this clone. Its specific antigen is unknown. One base away there is no much larger clone; base qualities are not given. The donors were healthy, HIV-negative adults who had no recently reported acute infections or vaccinations. Every donor was a Caucasian adult living in Nashville, Tennessee, USA. CD4+ T cells were enriched through magnetic negative selection, after which naive cells were positively selected on CD45RA and the remaining negative fraction served as the memory subset. Blood was collected by leukapheresis, and PBMCs were isolated by Ficoll-Histopaque density gradient centrifugation and then cryopreserved in liquid nitrogen vapor phase. Purity and quantity of every magnetically sorted T cell population were checked by analytical flow cytometry. From each sorted fraction, genomic DNA was isolated and quantified by UV absorbance on a Nanodrop 2000c. The junction shows trimming of 0 bases on V and 4 bases on J, plus 15 bases between the germline ends. Including cysteine and phenylalanine, the CDR3 has 16 amino acids. Kept here is only the CDR3 DNA, which spans 48 bases and is read in frame from base 1. CDR1 and CDR2 are read off the germline V gene as MDHEN and SYDVKM.

Study-level results and caveats: Compared with non-shared clonotypes, clonotypes shared by all four sorted-subset donors had higher generation probabilities. Incomplete sequencing was indicated by rarefaction of sorted-subset datasets, despite the large sequencing depth. The small number of donors limited the genetic and exposure-history diversity represented. Pairwise subsampling led to the expectation that sequencing depth would affect the degree of clonotype sharing among donors. Across a handful of donors, approximately 5% of naive CD4, roughly 3.5% of naive CD8, around 2.5% of memory CD4, and about 0.44% of memory CD8 clonotypes were shared. Sampling was restricted to blood, and TCR repertoires in tissue are likely to differ from TCR repertoires in blood. Naive subsets generally had larger estimated clonotype richness than memory subsets did.

Using the deep immunoSEQ assay, multiplex PCR amplified TCR CDR3 regions from genomic DNA. Extracted genomic DNA from each cell subset was distributed evenly across all wells of several immunoSEQ 96-well plates, and each plate was treated as a replicate. For sorted subsets, around 0.2 ug of genomic DNA, equivalent to tens of thousands of T cell genomes, went into each replicate PCR. Purified libraries were measured with a Qubit 3.0 fluorometer, size-checked on a Bioanalyzer 2100, and measured again with the KAPA Library Quantification kit. A separate single-read 150-cycle Illumina NextSeq 550 flow cell was used to sequence each immunoSEQ 96-well plate. In the source study's methods: Because only junctional sequences without quality scores were contained in the immunoSEQ output, filtering matching that applied to full-length reads could not be performed. Sequences were annotated with PyIR, a Python wrapper for IgBLAST v1.9, and V/J genes and CDR3 were assigned using IMGT germline references. Any read was removed if the V/J assignment was weak (E-value above 1e-6), the CDR3 was missing, or the read contained stop codons, out-of-frame junctions, or ambiguous translated residues. V3J clonotypes were defined as sequences sharing an identical inferred V gene, J gene, and CDR3 amino acid sequence. The percentage overlap between two repertoires was calculated by dividing the number of shared unique clonotypes by the size of the smaller repertoire. Three approaches were used to assess repertoire richness: RTK rarefaction, the Chao1 estimator, and Recon v2.1 estimates of unobserved clonotypes. OLGA was used to compute generation probabilities for all TCRbeta clonotypes that the gDNA method yielded from a handful of donors. TCRdb took over this immuneACCESS table, retaining in-frame rearrangements with V and J assigned. Such tables are incomplete; in checked studies, under half of the missing clones stem from an unresolved V gene, and the remainder is unexplained. V, J and clone size reflect that table, while D and trimming were determined from the DNA. The table for this sample lists 950,000 to 1,200,000 clones; 77% of them were counted only once. Clones ranked in the top ten supply roughly 0.82% of the sample.

Sample: memory CD4+ T cells from PBMCs. This specimen's cell subset or site label, per the study, means: CD45RA-negative fraction. This clonotype was sampled from a man between 18 and 35 years old in good health. Some clones in this sample may be carry-over from other donors' samples. Recombination joined TRBV28 with TRBJ1-2, with the D gene not confidently named. The nucleotide sequence reads TGTGCCAGCAGTTTATGGATGGCAGCCGGCAGCTATGGCTACACCTTC. Its amino acids are CASSLWMAAGSYGYTF.